Listed below are T cell receptor beta chains from one sample, sequenced in a study of CD8 T cells in ankylosing spondylitis. MiXCR, run by TCRdb on the 5' RACE reads, gives a single entry per CDR3 protein. The sample includes about 220,000 distinct CDR3 sequences, more than 25% seen only once; the top ten take about 6.9%. The sequenced sample consisted of blood, either unsorted or a sorted T cell fraction (not recorded which). Receptors were obtained from a male donor with ankylosing spondylitis or in good health (not recorded which). Both conserved end residues are trimmed from each CDR3. The order of the fields is clone size, V gene, CDR3 protein. Clone sizes are given selectively: once, few, many, or a class where the clone is expanded.

many TRBV6-5 ASSLHAGLPYEQY
many TRBV5-5 ASSLNPGLAGGPSLF
. TRBV20-1 SARDQRDSTYEQY
many TRBV18 ASSPTSGIYEQY
. TRBV12-5 ASGLDGIMNTEAF
. TRBV20-1 SASPGAGEENQPQH
many TRBV7-2 ASSPPGLLRRSEQY
few TRBV11-1 ASSLEGTESSGRGPEQY
. TRBV20-1 SAVNPSGESYEQY
. TRBV18 ASSPLTGAGYTEAF
. TRBV21-1 ASRTGPPSYEQY
many TRBV5-1 ASSYDRRYGYT
few TRBV7-3 ASRSGQAGEETQY
many TRBV4-2 ASSQDPIAFEQF
. TRBV19 ASSIDPVDTQY
many TRBV9 ASSVEGSSYNSPLH
. TRBV6-1 ASSPGYGNQPQH
many TRBV16 ASSRTRGGNEQF
many TRBV6-4 ASSGTSGRGNEQF